Following are 24 T cell receptor beta chains from one sample sequenced in a study of blood T cell repertoires in COVID-19. The assay was immunoSEQ multiplex PCR, and TCRdb's table has in-frame clones only and misses some. Of about 260,000 clones in the sample, around 89% were seen once. The sequenced sample was PBMCs or T cells enriched from blood (not recorded which). The receptors stem from a woman under 30 who had recovered from COVID-19.

The chain employs TRBV10-2 and TRBJ2-3; the D gene is possibly TRBD1 (5 bases). The CDR3 contains 13 residues. Trimming took 7 bases from V and 2 from J, leaving 10 bases between them. Germline V gives CDR1 WSHSY, CDR2 SAAADI. The CDR3 spells CASIRQNTDTQYF. The CDR3 region has the DNA TGCGCCAGCATCAGACAGAACACAGATACGCAGTATTTT.

The CDR3 nucleotides read TGTGCCAGTTCCGGGACAGTGGCTTCCTACGAGCAGTACTTC. This encodes CASSGTVASYEQYF. The chain couples TRBV19 to TRBJ2-7, with 7 bases lining up with TRBD1. The V segment lost 8 bases and the J segment 1 base; nucleotides outside the gene matches: 8. The germline CDR1 and CDR2 sequences are LNHDA and SQIVND (reference sequence). The CDR3 is 14 amino acids.

The chain recombines TRBV19 with TRBJ1-5, with D unclear. The CDR3 runs to 19 residues. Germline V lookup: CDR1 LNHDA, CDR2 SQIVND (reference sequence). Trimming took off 0 bases at V and 4 bases at J, with 22 bases between the two ends. The CDR3 DNA reads as TGTGCCAGTAGTATAGATCCGGAACGGGTGTCAGATACGAATCAGCCCCAGCATTTT. It encodes CASSIDPERVSDTNQPQHF.

The rearrangement links TRBV19 to TRBJ1-2, with 10 bases aligning to TRBD1. CDR3 length: 14 amino acids. Germline V lookup: CDR1 LNHDA, CDR2 SQIVND (reference sequence). J was trimmed by 4 bases and V by 7 bases; bases with no gene match: 6. This CDR3 is CASIGQGDLYGYTF. CDR3 in DNA: TGTGCCAGTATCGGACAGGGGGACCTCTATGGCTACACCTTC.

The gene calls are TRBV27 and TRBJ1-5; D is perhaps TRBD1 (6 bases). The CDR3 is 16 residues long. Trimming took off 3 bases at V and 0 bases at J, with 12 bases between the two ends. Germline V CDR1 and CDR2: MNHEY, SMNVEV (reference sequence). The CDR3 loop reads CASSFSGGYSNQPQHF. In DNA form, the CDR3 reads TGTGCCAGCAGTTTTAGTGGGGGCTATAGCAATCAGCCCCAGCATTTT.

V and J are TRBV21-1 and TRBJ1-1; the D call of TRBD1 is as the table states it, not checked on the DNA. TRBV21-1 is noted as a pseudogene. The CDR3 covers 14 residues. This chain's CDR3 is CANDRGHMNTEAFF. In nucleotides, the CDR3 is TGTGCCAACGACAGGGGACATATGAACACTGAAGCTTTCTTT.

This clone appeared a few times. J is TRBJ2-1 and V is TRBV7-2; TRBD1 is a possible D gene (5 bases). The CDR3 consists of 18 residues. Trimming cost V 2 bases and J 2 bases, with 19 bases left between them. CDR1 and CDR2 (germline): SGHTA, FQGNSA. Written as DNA, the CDR3 is TGTGCCAGCAGCTTATTCGGCAGGGCGGCTTTAGCCTACAATGAGCAGTTCTTC. Translation gives CASSLFGRAALAYNEQFF.

The rearrangement joins TRBV19 to TRBJ1-5; the match to TRBD1 covers 7 bases. V was clipped by 7 bases and J by 9 bases; unmatched bases: 12. The CDR3 is 14 amino acids. The germline V gene has CDR1 LNHDA and CDR2 SQIVND (reference sequence). CDR3 DNA sequence: TGTGCCAGTACCCCTTCCAACAGGGGTTTGCCCCAGCATTTT. This sequence encodes CASTPSNRGLPQHF.

In nucleotides, the CDR3 is TGTGCTGTCGACTTCCGGGACAGGGGAGGGTACGAGCAGTACTTC. This gives the protein CAVDFRDRGGYEQYF. The J gene is TRBJ2-7, the V gene TRBV28; 10 bases are shared with TRBD1. The CDR3 spans 15 residues. Germline-derived CDR1 and CDR2 are MDHEN and SYDVKM.

The chain couples TRBV9 to TRBJ1-1; 8 bases line up with TRBD1. CDR1 is SGDLS and CDR2 is YYNGEE in the germline V gene. The CDR3 is 14 residues long. V was pared by 7 bases and J by 0 bases, with 5 bases of the junction left unmatched. DNA for the CDR3: TGTGCCAGCGGACAGGGACAAATGAACACTGAAGCTTTCTTT. Translation gives CASGQGQMNTEAFF.

The chain is built from TRBV6-5 and TRBJ1-5, with D possibly matching TRBD1 (5 bases). Germline V gene sequence: CDR1 MNHEY, CDR2 SVGAGI. The CDR3 length is 15 residues. With 6 bases removed from V and 0 bases from J, the gap between germline ends came to 12 bases. Written as DNA, the CDR3 is TGTGCCAGCAGCCGGACATTAGATAGCAATCAGCCCCAGCATTTT. Its translation is CASSRTLDSNQPQHF.

This clone was detected only once. This chain connects TRBV19 to TRBJ1-1; D perhaps matches TRBD1 (6 bases). The length of the CDR3 is 15 residues. The ends were cut back, 6 bases at V and 1 base at J, with 15 bases in the middle. CDR1 and CDR2 from the germline V gene are LNHDA and SQIVND (reference sequence). DNA for the CDR3: TGTGCCAGTAGGATGGGGGGGCAGAGGAACACTGAAGCTTTCTTT. Residues: CASRMGGQRNTEAFF.

This chain uses TRBV27 with TRBJ2-4, with TRBD2 as a possible D gene (5 bases). V was trimmed by 3 bases and J by 0 bases, leaving 15 bases between them. Germline CDR1 reads MNHEY; CDR2 reads SMNVEV (reference sequence). This CDR3 is built from 17 residues. The CDR3 nucleotides are TGTGCCAGCAGTTTTTCCCTTCGGGATCTAGCCAAAAACATTCAGTACTTC. It is translated as CASSFSLRDLAKNIQYF.

The chain couples TRBV3-1 (or the pseudogene TRBV3-2) to TRBJ2-1; perhaps TRBD1 as D (6 bases). This CDR3 spans 15 amino acids. Germline V gene sequence: CDR1 LGHDT, CDR2 YNNKEL (reference sequence). The germline V and J ends were trimmed by 2 bases and 7 bases, with 15 bases remaining between them. CDR3 amino acids: CASSQLTDSGNEQFF. For the CDR3, the DNA is TGTGCCAGCAGCCAACTCACGGACAGTGGGAATGAGCAGTTCTTC.

The chain uses TRBV7-9 and TRBJ2-5; 7 bases fit TRBD1. The CDR3 runs 13 residues. V was pared by 5 bases and J by 5 bases, with 5 bases of the junction left unmatched. Germline assignment: CDR1 SEHNR and CDR2 FQNEAQ (reference sequence). Here the CDR3 reads CASSDRDRETQYF. The CDR3 nucleotides read TGTGCCAGCAGCGACAGGGATCGGGAGACCCAGTACTTC. Filled out from reference TRBV7-9 and TRBJ2-5, the complete variable domain reads DTGVSQNPRHKITKRGQNVTFRCDPISEHNRLYWYRQTLGQGPEFLTYFQNEAQLEKSRLLSDRFSAERPKGSFSTLEIQRTEQGDSAMYLCASSDRDRETQYFGPGTRLLVL.

This rearrangement joins TRBV19 to TRBJ1-5, with 8 nucleotides matching TRBD1. Germline-derived CDR1 and CDR2 are LNHDA and SQIVND (reference sequence). The CDR3 is made up of 15 amino acids. Germline trimming cut 1 base from V and 7 bases from J; bases unmatched to any gene: 6. The CDR3 region has the DNA TGTGCCAGTAGTATAGTTCCCAGGGGGCTACAGCCCCAGCATTTT. It encodes CASSIVPRGLQPQHF. Combining the CDR3 with reference TRBV19 and TRBJ1-5 gives the whole variable domain DGGITQSPKYLFRKEGQNVTLSCEQNLNHDAMYWYRQDPGQGLRLIYYSQIVNDFQKGDIAEGYSVSREKKESFPLTVTSAQKNPTAFYLCASSIVPRGLQPQHFGDGTRLSIL.

This clone was recorded only once. The chain joins TRBV27 to TRBJ1-5; TRBD1 matches 9 bases. Germline lookup yields CDR1 MNHEY and CDR2 SMNVEV (reference sequence). V shed 6 bases and J 3 bases; nucleotides not matched to a gene: 15. CDR3 length equals 18 residues. The CDR3 nucleotides read TGTGCCAGCAGCCGTGTCCCGGGACAGGGAGCGGCCAATCAGCCCCAGCATTTT. This gives the protein CASSRVPGQGAANQPQHF.

The rearrangement uses TRBV13 and TRBJ2-1; 10 nucleotides match TRBD2. J gave up 7 bases and V 1 base, and 10 bases lay outside the gene matches. There are 17 residues in the CDR3. Germline values: CDR1 PRHDT, CDR2 FYEKMQ (reference sequence). CDR3 residues: CASSLVTEAGGRNEQFF. The CDR3 nucleotides read TGTGCCAGCAGCTTAGTGACCGAAGCGGGGGGGCGTAATGAGCAGTTCTTC.

The chain uses TRBV11-2 and TRBJ1-3, with D possibly being TRBD1 (6 bases). The germline V and J ends were trimmed by 1 base and 9 bases, with 16 bases remaining between them. CDR3 length: 15 amino acids. Germline lookup yields CDR1 SGHAT and CDR2 FQNNGV. For the CDR3, the DNA is TGTGCCAGCAGCTTAGCTGGGACCCAGGGGAGCACCATATATTTT. Translated: CASSLAGTQGSTIYF.

The V and J genes are TRBV11-3 and TRBJ2-3; 7 nucleotides match TRBD2. J was trimmed by 4 bases and V by 4 bases; bases with no gene match: 5. The CDR3 has 14 amino acids. CDR1 is SGHNT, CDR2 YENEEA, per germline. As DNA, the CDR3 is TGTGCCAGCAGCTCCGGGGGAGGGGCAGATACGCAGTATTTT. Amino acids: CASSSGGGADTQYF.

The chain joins TRBV4-1 to TRBJ2-1, with 10 bases matching TRBD2. Per germline, CDR1 MGHRA and CDR2 YSYEKL. This CDR3 region has 15 residues. V was clipped by 4 bases and J by 10 bases; unmatched bases: 10. The CDR3 DNA reads as TGCGCCAGCAGCCCCGGACTAGCGGCTCGCGGGGAGCAGTTCTTC. Its protein product is CASSPGLAARGEQFF.

The chain joins TRBV9 to TRBJ1-1, with D possibly matching TRBD1 (5 bases). Per the germline V gene, CDR1 is SGDLS and CDR2 is YYNGEE. This CDR3 has 16 amino acids. Trimming left V 0 bases short and J 2 bases short, with 14 bases between. The CDR3 nucleotides are TGTGCCAGCAGCGTAGAAGGGCATGGGGCTAACACTGAAGCTTTCTTT. This gives the protein CASSVEGHGANTEAFF.

The rearrangement links TRBV15 to TRBJ1-2; 9 bases are a match to TRBD1. V shed 0 bases and J 4 bases; nucleotides not matched to a gene: 9. The CDR3 has 17 residues. The V gene's germline CDR1 is LNHNV and CDR2 YYDKDF (reference sequence). CDR3 coding DNA: TGTGCCACCAGCAGAGATAAAGGGACAGGGAACCTCTATGGCTACACCTTC. It codes for CATSRDKGTGNLYGYTF.

The J gene is TRBJ2-5, the V gene TRBV6-5; tentatively, D is TRBD1 (6 bases). V lost 6 bases and J 2 bases, leaving 10 bases between the germline ends. The germline gives CDR1 MNHEY, CDR2 SVGAGI. CDR3 size: 13 residues. The CDR3, as DNA: TGTGCCAGCAGATGGACAGATCAAGAGACCCAGTACTTC. Residues: CASRWTDQETQYF.